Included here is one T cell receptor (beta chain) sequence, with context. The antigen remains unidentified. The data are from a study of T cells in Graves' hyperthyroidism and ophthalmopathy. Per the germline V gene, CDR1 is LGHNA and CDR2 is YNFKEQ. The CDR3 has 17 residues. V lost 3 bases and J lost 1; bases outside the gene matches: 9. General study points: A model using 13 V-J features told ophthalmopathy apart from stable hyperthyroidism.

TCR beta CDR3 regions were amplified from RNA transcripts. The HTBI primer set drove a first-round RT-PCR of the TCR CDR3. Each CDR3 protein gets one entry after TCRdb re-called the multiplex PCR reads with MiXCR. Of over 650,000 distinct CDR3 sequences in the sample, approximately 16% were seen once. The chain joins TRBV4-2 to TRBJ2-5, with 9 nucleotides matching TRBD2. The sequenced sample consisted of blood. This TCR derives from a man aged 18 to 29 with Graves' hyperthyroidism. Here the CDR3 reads CASSQTRTSDTQETQYF. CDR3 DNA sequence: TGTGCCAGCAGCCAGACCCGGACTAGCGACACCCAAGAGACCCAGTACTTC.